This TCR beta chain originates from a study of cytomegalovirus exposure and HLA in healthy donors. Study details: Genotyping of nearly 400 donors showed that approximately 83% belonged to the Caucasian-associated ancestry cluster.

V was pared by 2 bases and J by 2 bases, with 4 bases of the junction left unmatched. Germline loops: CDR1 MNHNS, CDR2 SASEGT. This CDR3 has 16 amino acids. The PCR ran on 60 Vbeta and 13 Jbeta primers. Method: immunoSEQ multiplex PCR; TCRdb's copy keeps in-frame clones and lacks some. This table holds over 100,000 clones, around 83% found once. Input material: PBMCs. This TCR was sampled from a young woman in good health and CMV-seropositive. The V gene is TRBV6-1, the J gene TRBJ1-5, with 9 bases fitting TRBD1. The CDR3 loop is CASSELRDRGNQPQHF. The DNA for the CDR3 is TGTGCCAGCAGTGAACTCCGGGACAGGGGCAATCAGCCCCAGCATTTT.